Listed here are 4 T cell receptor beta chains from one sample, sequenced in a study of T cells in Graves' hyperthyroidism and ophthalmopathy. TCR beta CDR3 regions were amplified from RNA transcripts. When the TCR CDR3 underwent first-round RT-PCR, the HTBI primer set was used. Each CDR3 protein is one row after TCRdb ran MiXCR on the multiplex PCR reads. The sample comprises 37,000 or so distinct CDR3 sequences, around 50% of which are singletons, and 17% rests with the top ten. Sequencing input: blood. Source of these receptors: a middle-aged man with Graves' ophthalmopathy.

V gene TRBV20-1 combines with J gene TRBJ1-2, with 11 bases that match TRBD1. Germline CDR1 DFQATT, CDR2 SNEGSKA (reference sequence). V dropped 5 bases and J dropped 6; count of bases not matched to a gene: 5. The CDR3 has 13 amino acids. The CDR3: CSALPGQGDGYTF. CDR3 DNA: TGCAGTGCTCTTCCGGGACAGGGGGATGGCTACACCTTC.

In its sample, this clonotype was seen many times. DNA for the CDR3: TGTGCCATCAGTGATCCCCGGACAGACGATACGCAGCCCCAGCATTTT. Residues: CAISDPRTDDTQPQHF. The chain recombines TRBV10-3 with TRBJ1-5; D possibly corresponds to TRBD1 (6 bases). Germline loops: CDR1 ENHRY, CDR2 SYGVKD. V dropped 3 bases and J dropped 7 bases, with 19 bases sitting between them. This CDR3 is 16 amino acids long.

The chain links TRBV2 to TRBJ1-1, with TRBD1 matching 11 bases. CDR3 length: 17 amino acids. V gave up 4 bases and J gave up 3 bases; unmatched junction bases: 10. Germline CDR1 and CDR2: SNHLY and FYNNEI. This CDR3 is CASSGTGGGAKDTEAFF. The CDR3 DNA reads as TGTGCCAGCAGTGGGACAGGGGGCGGGGCTAAAGACACTGAAGCTTTCTTT.

V is TRBV20-1 and J is TRBJ1-3; no firm D call. The CDR3 totals 16 residues. V was trimmed by 1 base and J by 4 bases, leaving 17 bases between them. The V gene's germline CDR1 is DFQATT and CDR2 SNEGSKA (reference sequence). CDR3: CSARAWTRKAGNTIYF. The CDR3 coding sequence is TGCAGTGCTAGAGCATGGACCCGAAAGGCGGGAAACACCATATATTTT.